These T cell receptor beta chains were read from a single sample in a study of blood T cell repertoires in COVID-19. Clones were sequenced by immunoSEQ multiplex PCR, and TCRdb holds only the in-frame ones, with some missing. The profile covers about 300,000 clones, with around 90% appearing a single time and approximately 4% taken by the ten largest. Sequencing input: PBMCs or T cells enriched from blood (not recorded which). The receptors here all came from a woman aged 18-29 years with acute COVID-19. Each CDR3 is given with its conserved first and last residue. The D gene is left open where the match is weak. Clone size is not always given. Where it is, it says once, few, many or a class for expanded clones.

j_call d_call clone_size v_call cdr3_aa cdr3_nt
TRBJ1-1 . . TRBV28 CASSTNLLAGNTEAFF TGTGCCAGCAGTACAAACCTCCTGGCGGGGAACACTGAAGCTTTCTTT
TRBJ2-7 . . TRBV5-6 CASSLVGWGESSYEQYF TGTGCCAGCAGCTTGGTTGGGTGGGGAGAGAGCTCCTACGAGCAGTACTTC
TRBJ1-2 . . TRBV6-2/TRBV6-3 CASSPEGNYGYTF TGTGCCAGCAGCCCGGAGGGTAACTATGGCTACACCTTC
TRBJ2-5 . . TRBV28 CASTTGTGETQYF TGTGCCAGCACGACAGGGACTGGAGAGACCCAGTACTTC
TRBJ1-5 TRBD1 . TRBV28 CASSLVTGVGQPQHF TGTGCCAGCAGTTTAGTGACAGGGGTCGGCCAGCCCCAGCATTTT
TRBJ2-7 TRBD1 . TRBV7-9 CASSWGQYEQYF TGTGCCAGCAGCTGGGGACAGTACGAGCAGTACTTC
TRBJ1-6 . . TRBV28 CASSLLAGSPLHF TGTGCCAGCAGTTTATTAGCCGGGTCACCCCTCCACTTT
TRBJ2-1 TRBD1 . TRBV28 CASSLGGGQGESEQFF TGTGCCAGCAGTTTGGGTGGGGGACAGGGGGAGAGTGAGCAGTTCTTC
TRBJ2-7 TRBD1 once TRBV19 CASSKSTGGLYEQYF TGTGCCAGTAGTAAATCGACAGGGGGCTTGTACGAGCAGTACTTC
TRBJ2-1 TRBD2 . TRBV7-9 CASSPIEREVNEQFF TGTGCCAGCAGCCCTATAGAGCGGGAGGTCAATGAGCAGTTCTTC
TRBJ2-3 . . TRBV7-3 CASSSYTDTQYF TGTGCCAGCAGCTCGTACACAGATACGCAGTATTTT
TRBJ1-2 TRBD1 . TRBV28 CASQTWTGGAYNYGYTF TGTGCCAGCCAAACCTGGACAGGGGGCGCGTACAACTATGGCTACACCTTC
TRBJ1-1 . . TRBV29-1 CSAKRGYMNTEAFF TGCAGCGCCAAACGGGGATACATGAACACTGAAGCTTTCTTT
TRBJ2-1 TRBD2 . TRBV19 CASSVASGIDNEQFF TGTGCCAGTAGTGTCGCTAGCGGGATTGACAATGAGCAGTTCTTC
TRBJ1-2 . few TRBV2 CASSSQGTNYGYTF TGTGCCAGCAGTTCTCAGGGAACTAACTATGGCTACACCTTC
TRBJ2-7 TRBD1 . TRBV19 CASSPRDRVYEQYF TGTGCCAGTAGTCCCCGGGACAGGGTCTACGAGCAGTACTTC
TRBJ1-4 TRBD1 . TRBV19 CASSIDRDEKLFF TGTGCCAGTAGTATTGACAGGGATGAAAAACTGTTTTTT
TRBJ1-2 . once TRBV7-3 CASSPNRAGYGYTF TGTGCCAGCAGCCCAAACAGGGCTGGCTATGGCTACACCTTC
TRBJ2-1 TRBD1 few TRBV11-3 CASSTGGAYNEQFF TGTGCCAGCAGTACAGGGGGTGCGTACAATGAGCAGTTCTTC
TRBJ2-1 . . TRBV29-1 CSVDPGHAWNEQFF TGCAGCGTGGATCCGGGACACGCGTGGAATGAGCAGTTCTTC
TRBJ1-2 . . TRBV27 CASSIPGVSRDGYTF TGTGCCAGCAGTATACCAGGGGTTTCTAGGGATGGCTACACCTTC
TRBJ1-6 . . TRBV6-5 CASTSGSSYNSPLHF TGTGCCAGCACTTCCGGGAGCTCCTATAATTCACCCCTCCACTTT